This T cell receptor (beta chain) is from a study of cytomegalovirus exposure and HLA in healthy donors. In the study overall: In a later analysis, the 100 to 150 validation repertoires were reported to have used the same platform as the roughly 700 first-cohort repertoires. Study conclusions and caveats: Across donors, most TCRs were seen rarely, yet some public ones were widespread. Altogether, about 160 TCR beta chains were recorded as cytomegalovirus-associated.

Comments on this clone: Its target is not known.

Germline V lookup: CDR1 SGHRS, CDR2 YFSETQ. This CDR3 contains 14 residues. V was pared by 0 bases and J by 5 bases, with 4 bases of the junction left unmatched. Among the 110 or so subjects of the validation cohort, separate from the approximately 660-subject first cohort, were the donors. Assay used: immunoSEQ multiplex PCR; TCRdb lists only in-frame clones, some missing. The sample contains 90,000 to 100,000 clones, about 83% of which appear only once. Material for sequencing was PBMCs. This TCR was sampled from a young woman in good health and CMV-seronegative. V gene TRBV5-1 combines with J gene TRBJ2-5; TRBD1 matches 7 bases. CDR3 nucleotides: TGCGCCAGCAGCTTGGAGGGGGCAGGGGAGACCCAGTACTTC. The encoded protein is CASSLEGAGETQYF.